This paragraph covers one T cell receptor (beta chain) sequence. With 3 bases removed from V and 5 bases from J, the gap between germline ends came to 8 bases. The CDR3 is 13 residues long. From germline, CDR1 is LGHNA and CDR2 YNFKEQ. One entry per CDR3 protein, called by TCRdb with MiXCR from the 5' RACE reads. Here the sample spans over 95,000 distinct CDR3 sequences, roughly 15% being singletons. The data are from a study of T cells of healthy individuals. This sequence was found in a human donor in good health. The V gene is TRBV4-2, the J gene TRBJ2-1, with D unclear. Here the CDR3 DNA reads TGTGCCAGCAGCCACCCCGCGGACAATGAGCAGTTCTTC. This gives the protein CASSHPADNEQFF.